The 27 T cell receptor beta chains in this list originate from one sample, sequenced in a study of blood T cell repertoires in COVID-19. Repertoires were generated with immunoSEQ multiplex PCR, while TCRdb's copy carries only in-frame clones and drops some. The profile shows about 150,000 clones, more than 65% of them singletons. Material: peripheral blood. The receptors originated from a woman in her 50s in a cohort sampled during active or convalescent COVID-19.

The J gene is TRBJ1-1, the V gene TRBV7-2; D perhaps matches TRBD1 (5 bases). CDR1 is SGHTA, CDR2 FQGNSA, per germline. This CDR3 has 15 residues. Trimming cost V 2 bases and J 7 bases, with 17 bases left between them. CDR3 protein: CASSLSTGGRGEAFF. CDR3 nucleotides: TGTGCCAGCAGCTTATCAACCGGGGGACGAGGTGAAGCTTTCTTT.

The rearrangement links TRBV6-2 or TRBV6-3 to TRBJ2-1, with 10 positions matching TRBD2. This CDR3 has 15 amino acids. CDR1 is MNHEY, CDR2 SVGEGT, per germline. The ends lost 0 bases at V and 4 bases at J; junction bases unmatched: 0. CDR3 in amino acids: CASSYSSGGYNEQFF. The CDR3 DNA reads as TGTGCCAGCAGTTACTCTAGCGGGGGGTACAATGAGCAGTTCTTC.

This chain's CDR3 is CASSDRGRGGDTQYF. CDR3 bases: TGTGCCAGTAGCGATCGGGGCCGAGGGGGAGATACGCAGTATTTT. This chain links TRBV19 with TRBJ2-3; D is possibly TRBD1 (6 bases). This CDR3 is 15 amino acids long. CDR1 and CDR2 (germline): LNHDA, SQIVND (reference sequence). Deletions cut 6 bases from V and 5 bases from J, with 18 bases between.

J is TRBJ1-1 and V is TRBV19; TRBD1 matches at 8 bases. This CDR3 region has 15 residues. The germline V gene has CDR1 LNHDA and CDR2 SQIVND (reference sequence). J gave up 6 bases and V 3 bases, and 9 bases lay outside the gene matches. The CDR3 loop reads CASSITGTGAPEAFF. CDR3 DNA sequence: TGTGCCAGTAGTATTACCGGGACAGGTGCCCCTGAAGCTTTCTTT.

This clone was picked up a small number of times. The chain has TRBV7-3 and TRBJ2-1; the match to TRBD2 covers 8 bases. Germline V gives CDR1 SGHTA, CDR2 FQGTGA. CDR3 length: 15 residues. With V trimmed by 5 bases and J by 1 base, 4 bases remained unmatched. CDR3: CASSIAGWSYNEQFF. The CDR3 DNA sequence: TGTGCCAGCAGCATAGCGGGGTGGTCCTACAATGAGCAGTTCTTC.

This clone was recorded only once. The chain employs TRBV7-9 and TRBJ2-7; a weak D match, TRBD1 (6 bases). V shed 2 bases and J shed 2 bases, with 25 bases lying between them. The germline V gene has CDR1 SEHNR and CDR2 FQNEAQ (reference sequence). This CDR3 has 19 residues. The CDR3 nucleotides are TGTGCCAGCAGCTTACCTATGTACGAACCGGGACATTTGGCCTACGAGCAGTACTTC. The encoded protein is CASSLPMYEPGHLAYEQYF. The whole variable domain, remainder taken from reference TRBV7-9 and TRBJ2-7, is DTGVSQNPRHKITKRGQNVTFRCDPISEHNRLYWYRQTLGQGPEFLTYFQNEAQLEKSRLLSDRFSAERPKGSFSTLEIQRTEQGDSAMYLCASSLPMYEPGHLAYEQYFGPGTRLTVT.

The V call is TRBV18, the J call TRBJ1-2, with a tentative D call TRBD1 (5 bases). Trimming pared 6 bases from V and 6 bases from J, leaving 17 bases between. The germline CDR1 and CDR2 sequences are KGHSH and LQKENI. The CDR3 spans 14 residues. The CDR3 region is CASSRGVEPDGYTF. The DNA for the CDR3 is TGTGCCAGCTCGCGGGGGGTCGAACCGGATGGCTACACCTTC.

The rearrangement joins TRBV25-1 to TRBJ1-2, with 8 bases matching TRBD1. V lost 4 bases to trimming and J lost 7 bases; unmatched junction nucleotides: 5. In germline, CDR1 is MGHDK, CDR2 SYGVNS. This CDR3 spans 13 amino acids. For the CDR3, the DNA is TGTGCCAGCAGTGCAACAGGGGGTGTTGGCTACACCTTC. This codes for CASSATGGVGYTF.

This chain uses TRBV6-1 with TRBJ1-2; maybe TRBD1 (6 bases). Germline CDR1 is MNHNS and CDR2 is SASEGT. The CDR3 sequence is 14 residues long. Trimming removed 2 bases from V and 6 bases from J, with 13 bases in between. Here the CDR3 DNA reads TGTGCCAGCAGTGAAACAGGGTGGCGGAATGGCTACACCTTC. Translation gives CASSETGWRNGYTF.

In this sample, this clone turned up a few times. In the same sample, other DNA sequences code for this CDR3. This CDR3 reads CASSLVHGDGYTF. The CDR3 DNA follows: TGTGCCAGCAGCTTAGTTCACGGGGATGGCTACACCTTC. This chain links TRBV7-3 with TRBJ1-2; D not certain. There are 13 residues in the CDR3. In germline, CDR1 is SGHTA, CDR2 FQGTGA. Trimming removed 2 bases from V and 6 bases from J, with 10 bases in between.

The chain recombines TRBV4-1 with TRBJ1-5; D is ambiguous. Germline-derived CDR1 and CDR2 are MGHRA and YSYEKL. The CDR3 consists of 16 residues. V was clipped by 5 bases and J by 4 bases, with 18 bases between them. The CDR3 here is CASSEYLAANNQPQHF. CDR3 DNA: TGCGCCAGCAGCGAGTATTTGGCAGCGAATAATCAGCCCCAGCATTTT.

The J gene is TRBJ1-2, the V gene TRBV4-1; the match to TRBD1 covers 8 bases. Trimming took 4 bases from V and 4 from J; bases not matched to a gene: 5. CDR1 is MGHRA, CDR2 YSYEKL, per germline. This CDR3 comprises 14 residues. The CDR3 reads CASSRSGTGYGYTF. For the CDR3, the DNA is TGCGCCAGCAGCCGCAGCGGGACAGGCTATGGCTACACCTTC.

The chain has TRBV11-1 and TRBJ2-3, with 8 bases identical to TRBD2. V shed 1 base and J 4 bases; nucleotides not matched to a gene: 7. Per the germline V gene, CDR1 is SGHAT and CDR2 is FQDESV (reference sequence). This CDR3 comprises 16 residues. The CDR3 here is CASSLDRGGFPDTQYF. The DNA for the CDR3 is TGTGCCAGCAGCTTAGATCGGGGGGGCTTCCCAGATACGCAGTATTTT.

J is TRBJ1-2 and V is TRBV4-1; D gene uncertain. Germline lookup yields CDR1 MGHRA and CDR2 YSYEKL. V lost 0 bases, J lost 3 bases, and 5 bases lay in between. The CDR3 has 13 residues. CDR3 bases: TGCGCCAGCAGCCAAGACACAGACTATGGCTACACCTTC. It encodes CASSQDTDYGYTF.

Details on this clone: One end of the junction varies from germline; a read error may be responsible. The CDR3 loop reads CAGRTANTEAFF. The CDR3 nucleotides are TGTGCCGGGAGAACAGCGAACACTGAAGCTTTCTTT. J is TRBJ1-1 and V is TRBV30; no reliable D call. Germline CDR1 reads GTSNPN; CDR2 reads SVGIG (reference sequence). CDR3 size: 12 residues.

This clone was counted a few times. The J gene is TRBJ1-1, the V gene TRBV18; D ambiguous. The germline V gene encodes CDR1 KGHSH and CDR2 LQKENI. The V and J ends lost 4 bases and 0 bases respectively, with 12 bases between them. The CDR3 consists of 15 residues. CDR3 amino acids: CASSLRELMNTEAFF. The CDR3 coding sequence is TGTGCCAGCTCACTTCGGGAGCTCATGAACACTGAAGCTTTCTTT.

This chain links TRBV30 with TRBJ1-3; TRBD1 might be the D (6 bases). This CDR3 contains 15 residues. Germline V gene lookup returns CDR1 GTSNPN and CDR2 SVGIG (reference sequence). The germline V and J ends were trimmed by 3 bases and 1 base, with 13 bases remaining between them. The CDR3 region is CAWRPAGASGNTIYF. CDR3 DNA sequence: TGTGCCTGGAGGCCCGCGGGGGCGTCTGGAAACACCATATATTTT.

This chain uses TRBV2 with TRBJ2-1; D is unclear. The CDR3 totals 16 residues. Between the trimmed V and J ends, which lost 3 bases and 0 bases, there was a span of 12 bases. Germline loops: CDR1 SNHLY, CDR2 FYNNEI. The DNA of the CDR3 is TGTGCCAGCAGTGAGACTGGTCTTAGCTCCTACAATGAGCAGTTCTTC. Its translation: CASSETGLSSYNEQFF.

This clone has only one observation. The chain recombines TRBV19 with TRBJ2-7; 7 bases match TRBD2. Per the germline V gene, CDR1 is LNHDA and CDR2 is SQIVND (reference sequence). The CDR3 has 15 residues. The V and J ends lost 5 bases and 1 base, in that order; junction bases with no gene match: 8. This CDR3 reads CASSVYPGGSYEQYF. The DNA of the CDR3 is TGTGCCAGTAGTGTATATCCGGGAGGTTCCTACGAGCAGTACTTC.

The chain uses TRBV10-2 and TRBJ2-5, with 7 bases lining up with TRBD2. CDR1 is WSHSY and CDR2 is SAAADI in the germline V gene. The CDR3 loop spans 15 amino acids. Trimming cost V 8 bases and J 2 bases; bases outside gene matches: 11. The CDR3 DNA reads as TGCGCCAGCTGGGGGGTCCTAGCGGCACAAGAGACCCAGTACTTC. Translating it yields CASWGVLAAQETQYF.

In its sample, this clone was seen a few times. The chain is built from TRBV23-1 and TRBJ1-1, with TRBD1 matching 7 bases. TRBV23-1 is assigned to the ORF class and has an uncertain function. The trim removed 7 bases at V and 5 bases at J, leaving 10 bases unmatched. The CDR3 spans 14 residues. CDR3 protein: CASTPAAGGTEAFF. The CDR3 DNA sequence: TGCGCCAGCACCCCTGCGGCAGGGGGAACTGAAGCTTTCTTT.

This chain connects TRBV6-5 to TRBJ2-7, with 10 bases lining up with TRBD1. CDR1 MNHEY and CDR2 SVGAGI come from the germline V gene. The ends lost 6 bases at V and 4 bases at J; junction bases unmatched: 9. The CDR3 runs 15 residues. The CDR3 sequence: CASSLRDRGIYEQYF. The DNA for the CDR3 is TGTGCCAGCAGCCTCCGGGACAGGGGTATATACGAGCAGTACTTC.

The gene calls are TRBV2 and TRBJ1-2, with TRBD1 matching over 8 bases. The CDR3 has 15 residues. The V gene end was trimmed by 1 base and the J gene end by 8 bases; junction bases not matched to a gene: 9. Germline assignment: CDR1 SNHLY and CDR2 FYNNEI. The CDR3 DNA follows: TGTGCCAGCAGTGAAGTCCCAGGACAGGGAGGCGGCTACACCTTC. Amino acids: CASSEVPGQGGGYTF.

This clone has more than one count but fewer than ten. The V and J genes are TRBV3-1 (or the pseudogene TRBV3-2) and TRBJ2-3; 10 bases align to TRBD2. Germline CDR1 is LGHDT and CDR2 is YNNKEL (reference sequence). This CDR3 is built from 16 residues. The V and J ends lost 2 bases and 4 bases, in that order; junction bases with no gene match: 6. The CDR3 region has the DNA TGTGCCAGCAGCCAATTACTAGCGGGGAAAGCAGATACGCAGTATTTT. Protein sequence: CASSQLLAGKADTQYF.

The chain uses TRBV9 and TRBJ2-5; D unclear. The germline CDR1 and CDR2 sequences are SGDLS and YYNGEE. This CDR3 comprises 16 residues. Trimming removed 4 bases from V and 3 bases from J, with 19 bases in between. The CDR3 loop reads CASSLGIQTFKETQYF. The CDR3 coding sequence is TGTGCCAGCAGCCTCGGTATTCAGACATTCAAAGAGACCCAGTACTTC.

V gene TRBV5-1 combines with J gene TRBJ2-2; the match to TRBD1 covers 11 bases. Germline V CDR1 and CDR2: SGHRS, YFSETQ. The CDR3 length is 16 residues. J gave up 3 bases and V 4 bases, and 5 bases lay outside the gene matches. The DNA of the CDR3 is TGCGCCAGCAGCCCGGGACAGGGGGTTGACACCGGGGAGCTGTTTTTT. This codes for CASSPGQGVDTGELFF. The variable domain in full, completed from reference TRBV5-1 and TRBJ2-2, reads KAGVTQTPRYLIKTRGQQVTLSCSPISGHRSVSWYQQTPGQGLQFLFEYFSETQRNKGNFPGRFSGRQFSNSRSEMNVSTLELGDSALYLCASSPGQGVDTGELFFGEGSRLTVL.

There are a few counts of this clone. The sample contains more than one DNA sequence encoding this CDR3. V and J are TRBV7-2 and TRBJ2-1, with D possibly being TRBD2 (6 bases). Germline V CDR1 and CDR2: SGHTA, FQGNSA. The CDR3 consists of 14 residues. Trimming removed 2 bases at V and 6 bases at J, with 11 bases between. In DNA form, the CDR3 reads TGTGCCAGCAGCTTAATCGGGACTCGCAATGAGCAGTTCTTC. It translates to CASSLIGTRNEQFF.